The 8 T cell receptor beta chains below come from one sample, sequenced in a study of shared clonotypes between healthy human individuals. The data were produced by immunoSEQ multiplex PCR, yet TCRdb's version contains in-frame clones alone and is incomplete. The sample lists around 940,000 clones, approximately 80% occurring once. Sequencing input: memory CD4+ T cells sorted from blood. Noted subset: CD45RA-negative fraction. Receptors were obtained from a man aged 18 to 30 in good health.

Regarding this clone: A much larger clonotype is one base distant, so this may be a read error. This same CDR3 is encoded by further DNA sequences in the sample. The chain carries TRBV5-4 and TRBJ1-1; D is perhaps TRBD1 (5 bases). This CDR3 spans 13 amino acids. The V gene lost 2 bases and the J gene lost 1 base, with 6 bases spanning the gap. Germline V gives CDR1 SGHNT, CDR2 YYREEE (reference sequence). Written as DNA, the CDR3 is TGTGCCAGCAGCTTAGGGGAGAACACTGAAGCTTTCTTT. This codes for CASSLGENTEAFF.

The gene calls are TRBV2 and TRBJ1-3; D gene ambiguous. V lost 6 bases, J lost 0 bases, and 9 bases lay in between. This CDR3 is built from 14 residues. Germline CDR1 SNHLY, CDR2 FYNNEI. This CDR3 is CASSGASSGNTIYF. For the CDR3, the DNA is TGTGCCAGCAGCGGTGCCAGCTCTGGAAACACCATATATTTT.

This clone was recorded once. J is TRBJ1-5 and V is TRBV2; D is possibly TRBD1 (5 bases). This CDR3 region has 15 residues. The V end was cut by 7 bases, the J end by 3 bases, with 16 bases between. CDR1 is SNHLY and CDR2 is FYNNEI in the germline V gene. The CDR3 bases are TGTGCCAGCACCGGAGGGAGGGGTAACAATCAGCCCCAGCATTTT. This encodes CASTGGRGNNQPQHF.

V is TRBV11-2 and J is TRBJ2-7; D gene uncertain. CDR3 size: 13 residues. Trimming removed 3 bases at V and 3 bases at J, with 9 bases between. CDR1 SGHAT and CDR2 FQNNGV come from the germline V gene. The CDR3 sequence: CASSFAPVYEQYF. The CDR3 nucleotides read TGTGCCAGCAGCTTTGCCCCAGTCTACGAGCAGTACTTC.

The rearrangement joins TRBV5-6 to TRBJ1-1; 12 positions match TRBD1. Trimming cost V 4 bases and J 1 base; bases outside gene matches: 5. The CDR3 contains 16 residues. Germline CDR1 is SGHDT and CDR2 is YYEEEE. CDR3 DNA sequence: TGTGCCAGCAGCCTGGGACAGGGGGCCAGGAACACTGAAGCTTTCTTT. Protein: CASSLGQGARNTEAFF.

J is TRBJ2-2 and V is TRBV6-6; 9 bases are a match to TRBD2. Germline V lookup: CDR1 MNHNY, CDR2 SVGAGI (reference sequence). The V gene end was trimmed by 2 bases and the J gene end by 7 bases; junction bases not matched to a gene: 5. The CDR3 runs to 15 residues. The DNA for the CDR3 is TGTGCCAGCAGTTACGGGACTAGCTCGGGCGGGGAGCTGTTTTTT. It yields the protein CASSYGTSSGGELFF.

The rearrangement joins TRBV2 to TRBJ1-4; a weak D match, TRBD1 (5 bases). Trimming cost V 6 bases and J 3 bases, with 17 bases left between them. CDR1 and CDR2 from the germline V gene are SNHLY and FYNNEI. The CDR3 has 16 amino acids. The CDR3 bases are TGTGCCAGCAGCGGGGGAGGGTGGGAGGCTAATGAAAAACTGTTTTTT. Amino acid sequence: CASSGGGWEANEKLFF.

The CDR3 DNA reads as TGTGCCAGTCCTACGAGACTCCCCTCCGAGCAGTACTTC. It yields the protein CASPTRLPSEQYF. The V and J genes are TRBV28 and TRBJ2-7; D gene unclear. Germline CDR1 is MDHEN and CDR2 is SYDVKM. V was clipped by 9 bases and J by 6 bases, with 18 bases between them. The CDR3 has 13 amino acids.